A selection of T cell receptor beta chains follows, all from one sample in a study of cytomegalovirus exposure and HLA in healthy donors. The method was immunoSEQ multiplex PCR; TCRdb's version includes in-frame clones alone and lacks a portion of them. There are approximately 150,000 clones in the sample; roughly 80% occur only once, and roughly 12% lies in the top ten. The sequenced sample was PBMCs. These receptors originate from a man between 18 and 29 years old in good health and CMV-seropositive. Each CDR3 is given with its conserved first and last residue. The order of the fields is D gene, V gene, J gene, clone size, CDR3 protein, CDR3 DNA. The D gene is left open where the match is weak. Clone size is shown for a subset of rows, as once, few, many or a class of expanded clone.

d_call: TRBD1; v_call: TRBV18; j_call: TRBJ2-1; clone_size: .; cdr3_aa: CASSPRARDRGNNEQFF; cdr3_nt: TGTGCCAGCTCACCAAGGGCACGCGACAGGGGAAACAATGAGCAGTTCTTC
d_call: TRBD2; v_call: TRBV5-1; j_call: TRBJ2-7; clone_size: few; cdr3_aa: CASSLAGGSYEQYF; cdr3_nt: TGCGCCAGCAGCTTAGCGGGAGGATCCTACGAGCAGTACTTC
d_call: TRBD2; v_call: TRBV6-1; j_call: TRBJ2-3; clone_size: few; cdr3_aa: CARLTSGRGTDTQYF; cdr3_nt: TGTGCCAGACTTACTAGCGGGAGGGGCACAGATACGCAGTATTTT
d_call: TRBD1; v_call: TRBV19; j_call: TRBJ2-2; clone_size: few; cdr3_aa: CASSWYGQGAGELFF; cdr3_nt: TGTGCCAGTAGTTGGTACGGACAGGGCGCCGGGGAGCTGTTTTTT
d_call: TRBD1; v_call: TRBV19; j_call: TRBJ1-3; clone_size: once; cdr3_aa: CASSRLEGTAGNTIYF; cdr3_nt: TGTGCCAGTAGCCGTCTTGAGGGGACAGCCGGAAACACCATATATTTT
d_call: .; v_call: TRBV28; j_call: TRBJ2-7; clone_size: once; cdr3_aa: CASSSPAGITYEQYF; cdr3_nt: TGTGCCAGCAGTTCACCGGCAGGGATCACCTACGAGCAGTACTTC
d_call: .; v_call: TRBV28; j_call: TRBJ2-3; clone_size: .; cdr3_aa: CASSSLATSTDTQYF; cdr3_nt: TGTGCCAGCAGTTCTTTAGCTACTAGCACAGATACGCAGTATTTT
d_call: .; v_call: TRBV7-8; j_call: TRBJ2-1; clone_size: .; cdr3_aa: CASSLGLLNEQFF; cdr3_nt: TGTGCCAGCAGCTTAGGACTTCTGAATGAGCAGTTCTTC
d_call: .; v_call: TRBV7-9; j_call: TRBJ2-1; clone_size: .; cdr3_aa: CASSLTDEQFF; cdr3_nt: TGTGCCAGCAGCCTGACAGACGAGCAGTTCTTC
d_call: TRBD1; v_call: TRBV6-6; j_call: TRBJ2-2; clone_size: few; cdr3_aa: CAGGENTGELFF; cdr3_nt: TGCGCAGGGGGTGAGAACACCGGGGAGCTGTTTTTT
d_call: .; v_call: TRBV18; j_call: TRBJ1-2; clone_size: few; cdr3_aa: CASSPEQAREDYGYTF; cdr3_nt: TGTGCCAGCTCACCAGAACAGGCAAGGGAGGACTATGGCTACACCTTC
d_call: .; v_call: TRBV7-3; j_call: TRBJ2-1; clone_size: .; cdr3_aa: CASSLLAVDEQFF; cdr3_nt: TGTGCCAGCAGCTTATTGGCTGTTGATGAGCAGTTCTTC
d_call: TRBD1; v_call: TRBV4-1; j_call: TRBJ1-1; clone_size: few; cdr3_aa: CASSPTGRTEAFF; cdr3_nt: TGCGCCAGCAGCCCGACAGGGCGCACTGAAGCTTTCTTT
d_call: .; v_call: TRBV19; j_call: TRBJ2-1; clone_size: .; cdr3_aa: CASSPRLSSYNEQFF; cdr3_nt: TGTGCCAGTAGTCCGAGGTTGAGCTCCTACAATGAGCAGTTCTTC
d_call: .; v_call: TRBV21-1; j_call: TRBJ2-2; clone_size: .; cdr3_aa: CASSKALRGQGVGTGELFF; cdr3_nt: TGTGCCAGCAGCAAAGCGCTTAGGGGACAGGGGGTCGGCACCGGGGAGCTGTTTTTT
d_call: TRBD1; v_call: TRBV27; j_call: TRBJ2-1; clone_size: .; cdr3_aa: CASSLTGDNEQFF; cdr3_nt: TGTGCCAGCAGCTTGACAGGGGACAATGAGCAGTTCTTC
d_call: TRBD1; v_call: TRBV5-4; j_call: TRBJ2-3; clone_size: once; cdr3_aa: CASSLEGAKTDTQYF; cdr3_nt: TGTGCCAGCAGCTTGGAGGGGGCCAAGACAGATACGCAGTATTTT
d_call: TRBD1; v_call: TRBV28; j_call: TRBJ1-1; clone_size: .; cdr3_aa: CASSLSRQGDSEAFF; cdr3_nt: TGTGCCAGCAGTTTATCGAGACAGGGAGATTCTGAAGCTTTCTTT
d_call: .; v_call: TRBV4-1; j_call: TRBJ1-4; clone_size: once; cdr3_aa: CASSREGGNEKLFF; cdr3_nt: TGCGCCAGCAGCCGGGAGGGGGGTAATGAAAAACTGTTTTTT
d_call: .; v_call: TRBV4-1; j_call: TRBJ2-7; clone_size: .; cdr3_aa: CASSQEDSRAYEQYF; cdr3_nt: TGCGCCAGCAGCCAAGAGGACAGTCGGGCGTACGAGCAGTACTTC
d_call: TRBD2; v_call: TRBV4-2; j_call: TRBJ2-5; clone_size: .; cdr3_aa: CASSESAGIQETQYF; cdr3_nt: TGTGCCAGCAGCGAATCAGCGGGAATTCAAGAGACCCAGTACTTC
d_call: .; v_call: TRBV7-6; j_call: TRBJ2-5; clone_size: .; cdr3_aa: CASSHTGNQETQYF; cdr3_nt: TGTGCCAGCAGCCACACAGGGAACCAAGAGACCCAGTACTTC
d_call: TRBD2; v_call: TRBV5-1; j_call: TRBJ2-3; clone_size: .; cdr3_aa: CASSLPLGTTTDTQYF; cdr3_nt: TGCGCCAGCAGCCTTCCATTAGGGACTACAACAGATACGCAGTATTTT
d_call: TRBD1; v_call: TRBV7-3; j_call: TRBJ2-2; clone_size: once; cdr3_aa: CASSHGQGGELFF; cdr3_nt: TGTGCCAGCAGCCACGGACAGGGGGGGGAGCTGTTTTTT
d_call: .; v_call: TRBV4-1; j_call: TRBJ2-7; clone_size: .; cdr3_aa: CASSHRGIEVANEQYF; cdr3_nt: TGCGCCAGCAGCCACAGGGGAATTGAGGTTGCCAACGAGCAGTACTTC
d_call: TRBD2; v_call: TRBV15; j_call: TRBJ2-3; clone_size: once; cdr3_aa: CTTSRRLAGGHTDTQYF; cdr3_nt: TGTACCACCAGCAGACGGCTAGCGGGCGGCCACACAGATACGCAGTATTTT
d_call: .; v_call: TRBV5-1; j_call: TRBJ2-2; clone_size: .; cdr3_aa: CASSLTGGGELFF; cdr3_nt: TGCGCCAGCAGCTTGACAGGCGGCGGGGAGCTGTTTTTT
d_call: .; v_call: TRBV7-9; j_call: TRBJ2-1; clone_size: .; cdr3_aa: CASTPGVIGSHEQFF; cdr3_nt: TGTGCCAGCACCCCGGGAGTGATAGGTTCCCATGAGCAGTTCTTC
d_call: .; v_call: TRBV6-1; j_call: TRBJ2-7; clone_size: .; cdr3_aa: CASSITGSYEQYF; cdr3_nt: TGTGCCAGCAGCATAACGGGTTCCTACGAGCAGTACTTC
d_call: TRBD2; v_call: TRBV18; j_call: TRBJ2-3; clone_size: .; cdr3_aa: CASSPRTSGNTDTQYF; cdr3_nt: TGTGCCAGCTCCCCCAGGACTAGCGGGAACACAGATACGCAGTATTTT
d_call: TRBD1; v_call: TRBV4-1; j_call: TRBJ2-7; clone_size: .; cdr3_aa: CASSQGGQGSYEQYF; cdr3_nt: TGCGCCAGCAGCCAAGGAGGACAGGGGTCTTACGAGCAGTACTTC
d_call: .; v_call: TRBV6-1; j_call: TRBJ2-7; clone_size: once; cdr3_aa: CASRWIVVAVQKQYF; cdr3_nt: TGTGCCAGCAGATGGATTGTCGTGGCGGTGCAAAAGCAGTACTTC
d_call: .; v_call: TRBV19; j_call: TRBJ1-4; clone_size: once; cdr3_aa: CASSILAEKLFF; cdr3_nt: TGTGCCAGTAGTATCCTGGCCGAAAAACTGTTTTTT
d_call: TRBD1; v_call: TRBV5-1; j_call: TRBJ2-3; clone_size: once; cdr3_aa: CASSFAGQGTDTQYF; cdr3_nt: TGCGCCAGCAGCTTCGCGGGACAGGGCACAGATACGCAGTATTTT
d_call: TRBD2; v_call: TRBV27; j_call: TRBJ2-3; clone_size: .; cdr3_aa: CASSSGLAGRTDTQYF; cdr3_nt: TGTGCCAGCAGTTCCGGCCTAGCGGGGCGCACAGATACGCAGTATTTT
d_call: TRBD2; v_call: TRBV10-1; j_call: TRBJ2-5; clone_size: .; cdr3_aa: CASSPTRGIAGVGETQYF; cdr3_nt: TGCGCCAGCAGTCCAACGAGGGGCATAGCGGGAGTCGGTGAGACCCAGTACTTC
d_call: .; v_call: TRBV11-2; j_call: TRBJ1-1; clone_size: .; cdr3_aa: CASSLDITGEAFF; cdr3_nt: TGTGCCAGCAGCTTAGACATAACGGGTGAAGCTTTCTTT
d_call: TRBD1; v_call: TRBV2; j_call: TRBJ1-2; clone_size: .; cdr3_aa: CASTLRDRGSDGYTF; cdr3_nt: TGTGCCAGCACCTTACGGGACAGGGGGAGCGATGGCTACACCTTC
d_call: TRBD1; v_call: TRBV5-4; j_call: TRBJ1-1; clone_size: few; cdr3_aa: CASSLGQGAQGGSTEAFF; cdr3_nt: TGTGCCAGCAGCTTGGGACAGGGGGCGCAAGGTGGGAGCACTGAAGCTTTCTTT
d_call: .; v_call: TRBV18; j_call: TRBJ2-7; clone_size: .; cdr3_aa: CASSPGIGGREQYF; cdr3_nt: TGTGCCAGCTCACCTGGGATCGGGGGGCGTGAGCAGTACTTC
d_call: .; v_call: TRBV27; j_call: TRBJ2-7; clone_size: once; cdr3_aa: CASNRIATRNPYEQYF; cdr3_nt: TGTGCCAGCAACCGAATCGCGACTAGGAACCCCTACGAGCAGTACTTC
d_call: .; v_call: TRBV29-1; j_call: TRBJ2-5; clone_size: .; cdr3_aa: CSGKGGDNYDQYF; cdr3_nt: TGCAGCGGCAAGGGGGGGGACAACTACGATCAGTACTTC
d_call: .; v_call: TRBV7-6; j_call: TRBJ2-2; clone_size: .; cdr3_aa: CASSPSRGTGELFF; cdr3_nt: TGTGCCAGCAGCCCAAGCCGCGGAACCGGGGAGCTGTTTTTT
d_call: .; v_call: TRBV27; j_call: TRBJ2-6; clone_size: few; cdr3_aa: CASLPGPF; cdr3_nt: TGTGCCAGCCTTCCAGGGCCTTTC
d_call: TRBD1; v_call: TRBV5-1; j_call: TRBJ2-1; clone_size: .; cdr3_aa: CASSLAPGTGSDEQFF; cdr3_nt: TGCGCCAGCAGCTTGGCCCCCGGGACAGGGTCGGATGAGCAGTTCTTC
d_call: .; v_call: TRBV7-2; j_call: TRBJ2-1; clone_size: .; cdr3_aa: CASSEPGVGRHEQFF; cdr3_nt: TGTGCCAGCAGCGAACCGGGGGTTGGGCGTCATGAGCAGTTCTTC